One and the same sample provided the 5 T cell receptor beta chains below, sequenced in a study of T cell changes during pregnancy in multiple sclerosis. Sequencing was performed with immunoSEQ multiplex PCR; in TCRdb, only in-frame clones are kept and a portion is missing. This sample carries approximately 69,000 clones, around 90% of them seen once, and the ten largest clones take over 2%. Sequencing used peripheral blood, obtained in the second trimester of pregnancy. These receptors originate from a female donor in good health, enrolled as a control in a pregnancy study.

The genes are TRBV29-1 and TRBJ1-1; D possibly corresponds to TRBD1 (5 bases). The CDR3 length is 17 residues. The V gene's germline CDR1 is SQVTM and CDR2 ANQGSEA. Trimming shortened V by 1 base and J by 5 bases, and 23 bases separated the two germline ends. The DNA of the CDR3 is TGCAGCGTTGAAGGATGGACACGAGACCGCGTTAGGACTGAAGCTTTCTTT. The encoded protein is CSVEGWTRDRVRTEAFF. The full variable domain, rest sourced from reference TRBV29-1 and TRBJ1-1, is SAVISQKPSRDICQRGTSLTIQCQVDSQVTMMFWYRQQPGQSLTLIATANQGSEATYESGFVIDKFPISRPNLTFSTLTVSNMSPEDSSIYLCSVEGWTRDRVRTEAFFGQGTRLTVV.

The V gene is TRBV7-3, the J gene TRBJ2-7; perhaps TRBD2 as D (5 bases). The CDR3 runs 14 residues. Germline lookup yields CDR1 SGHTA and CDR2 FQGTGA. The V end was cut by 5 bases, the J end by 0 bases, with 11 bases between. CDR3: CASSPVGSSYEQYF. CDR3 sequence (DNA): TGTGCCAGCAGCCCCGTGGGGAGCTCCTACGAGCAGTACTTC.

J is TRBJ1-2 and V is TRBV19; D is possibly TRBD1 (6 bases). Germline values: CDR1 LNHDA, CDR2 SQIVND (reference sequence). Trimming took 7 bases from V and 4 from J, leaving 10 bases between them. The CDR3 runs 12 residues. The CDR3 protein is CASIDRTYGYTF. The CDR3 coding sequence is TGTGCCAGTATTGACAGGACCTATGGCTACACCTTC.

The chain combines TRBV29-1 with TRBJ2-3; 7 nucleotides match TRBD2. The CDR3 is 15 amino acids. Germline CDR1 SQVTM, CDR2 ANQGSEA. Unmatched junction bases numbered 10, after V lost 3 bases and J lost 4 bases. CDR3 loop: CSVEGGGVVADTQYF. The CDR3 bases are TGCAGCGTTGAGGGCGGGGGAGTCGTAGCAGATACGCAGTATTTT.

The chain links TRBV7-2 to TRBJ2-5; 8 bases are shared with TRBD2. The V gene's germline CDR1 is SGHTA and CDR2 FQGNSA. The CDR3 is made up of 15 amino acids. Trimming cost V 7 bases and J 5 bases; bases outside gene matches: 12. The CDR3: CASTPGGAGPETQYF. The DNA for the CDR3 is TGTGCCAGCACCCCCGGGGGGGCGGGCCCGGAGACCCAGTACTTC.